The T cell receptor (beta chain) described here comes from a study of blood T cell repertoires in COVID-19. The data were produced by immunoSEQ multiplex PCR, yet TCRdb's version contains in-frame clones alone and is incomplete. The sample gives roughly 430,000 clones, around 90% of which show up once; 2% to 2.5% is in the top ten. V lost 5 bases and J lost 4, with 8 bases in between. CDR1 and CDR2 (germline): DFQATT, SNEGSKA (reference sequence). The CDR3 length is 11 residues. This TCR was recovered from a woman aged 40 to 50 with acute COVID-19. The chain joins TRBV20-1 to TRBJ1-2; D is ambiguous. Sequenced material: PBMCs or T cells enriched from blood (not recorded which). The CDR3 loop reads CSAQQTYGYTF. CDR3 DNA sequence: TGCAGTGCTCAACAGACCTATGGCTACACCTTC.